Listed here are 26 T cell receptor beta chains from one sample, sequenced in a study of shared clonotypes between healthy human individuals. Here immunoSEQ multiplex PCR was the method, and the copy in TCRdb shows in-frame clones only, minus some. Seen here are around 610,000 clones, 95% to 96% observed once, and the top ten hold 0.095% to 0.13%. Terminally differentiated effector memory CD45RA+ cells were excluded from the naive CD8 cells, which were CD45RO-negative and positively selected for CCR7. Sequenced material: naive CD8+ T cells sorted from blood. The receptor set was obtained from a woman younger than 45 in good health.

CDR3 in amino acids: CASSFLQGVNGNTIYF. The CDR3 nucleotides are TGTGCCAGCAGTTTCCTACAGGGGGTAAATGGAAACACCATATATTTT. V and J are TRBV28 and TRBJ1-3, with 8 bases fitting TRBD1. With 3 bases clipped from V and 3 bases from J, the junction kept 7 bases outside the gene matches. The CDR3 is made up of 16 amino acids. From germline, CDR1 is MDHEN and CDR2 SYDVKM.

This chain connects TRBV27 to TRBJ2-6; no firm D call. The germline V gene encodes CDR1 MNHEY and CDR2 SMNVEV (reference sequence). The V end was cut by 5 bases, the J end by 4 bases, with 9 bases between. The CDR3 sequence is 14 residues long. The CDR3 here is CASSQHPGANVLTF. In DNA form, the CDR3 reads TGTGCCAGCAGTCAACACCCCGGGGCCAACGTCCTGACTTTC. The full variable domain, rest sourced from reference TRBV27 and TRBJ2-6, is EAQVTQNPRYLITVTGKKLTVTCSQNMNHEYMSWYRQDPGLGLRQIYYSMNVEVTDKGDVPEGYKVSRKEKRNFPLILESPSPNQTSLYFCASSQHPGANVLTFGAGSRLTVL.

J is TRBJ2-7 and V is TRBV11-2; no definite D call. V was clipped by 2 bases and J by 6 bases, with 11 bases between them. This CDR3 is 13 amino acids long. Germline V lookup: CDR1 SGHAT, CDR2 FQNNGV. The CDR3 nucleotides are TGTGCCAGCAGCTTAATTAAGTCTGGCGAGCAGTACTTC. Amino acid sequence: CASSLIKSGEQYF.

This chain connects TRBV11-2 to TRBJ1-1; D not resolved. Germline CDR1 SGHAT, CDR2 FQNNGV. The CDR3 runs 12 residues. Trimming cost V 5 bases and J 4 bases, with 8 bases left between them. CDR3 in amino acids: CASSLLPTEAFF. CDR3 sequence (DNA): TGTGCCAGCAGCCTATTGCCCACTGAAGCTTTCTTT.

The chain joins TRBV28 to TRBJ1-5, with 8 positions matching TRBD1. This CDR3 has 16 residues. The V gene end was trimmed by 5 bases and the J gene end by 6 bases; junction bases not matched to a gene: 12. The germline CDR1 and CDR2 sequences are MDHEN and SYDVKM. CDR3 residues: CASSINGQGFRQPQHF. Written as DNA, the CDR3 is TGTGCCAGCAGTATAAACGGACAGGGCTTTCGTCAGCCCCAGCATTTT.

This chain connects TRBV15 to TRBJ1-5; D remains ambiguous. The CDR3 sequence is 14 residues long. V gave up 6 bases and J gave up 6 bases, with 15 bases separating them. The germline CDR1 and CDR2 sequences are LNHNV and YYDKDF (reference sequence). The chain's CDR3 is CATSRATLSQPQHF. CDR3 DNA sequence: TGTGCCACCAGTAGGGCCACCCTCAGTCAGCCCCAGCATTTT. The complete variable domain, with remaining parts taken from reference TRBV15 and TRBJ1-5, reads DAMVIQNPRYQVTQFGKPVTLSCSQTLNHNVMYWYQQKSSQAPKLLFHYYDKDFNNEADTPDNFQSRRPNTSFCFLDIRSPGLGDTAMYLCATSRATLSQPQHFGDGTRLSIL.

The chain has TRBV6-6 and TRBJ1-1; D is unresolved. Germline V CDR1 and CDR2: MNHNY, SVGAGI (reference sequence). The CDR3 has 14 amino acids. V gave up 6 bases and J gave up 3 bases, with 14 bases separating them. This CDR3 is CASRSAERDTEAFF. In DNA, the CDR3 is TGTGCCAGCAGGTCCGCTGAAAGGGACACTGAAGCTTTCTTT.

The chain joins TRBV15 to TRBJ2-7; 9 positions agree with TRBD2. J lost 3 bases, V lost 0 bases, and 3 bases had no gene match. The CDR3 runs 15 residues. Germline values: CDR1 LNHNV, CDR2 YYDKDF (reference sequence). CDR3 sequence: CATSRDRAGGYEQYF. The CDR3 DNA reads TGTGCCACCAGCAGAGACAGAGCGGGAGGCTACGAGCAGTACTTC.

The gene calls are TRBV7-2 and TRBJ2-7; tentative D call: TRBD1 (6 bases). Germline loops: CDR1 SGHTA, CDR2 FQGNSA. Trimming removed 5 bases at V and 3 bases at J, with 11 bases between. This CDR3 contains 13 residues. CDR3 sequence reads: CASSQDSFYEQYF. The CDR3, as DNA: TGTGCCAGCAGCCAGGACAGTTTCTACGAGCAGTACTTC.

The chain is built from TRBV5-6 and TRBJ2-7; D is unclear. This CDR3 is built from 13 residues. The germline gives CDR1 SGHDT, CDR2 YYEEEE. The V and J ends lost 4 bases and 3 bases respectively, with 11 bases between them. In DNA, the CDR3 is TGTGCCAGCAGCGTCCTAACCAACTACGAGCAGTACTTC. This gives the protein CASSVLTNYEQYF.

The V and J genes are TRBV6-5 and TRBJ2-5, with a weak D call TRBD1 (5 bases). The tail of the sequence fits TRBJ2-7 better, so the J call may be wrong. The CDR3 loop spans 14 amino acids. CDR1 and CDR2 (germline): MNHEY, SVGAGI. CDR3 DNA sequence: TGTGCCAGCAGCTTGCAGGGTTTGGTCCGCGAGCAGTACTTC. As protein: CASSLQGLVREQYF.

The V call is TRBV10-3, the J call TRBJ2-5; D may correspond to TRBD1 or TRBD2 (5 bases each). V was trimmed by 0 bases and J by 3 bases, leaving 17 bases between them. The germline CDR1 and CDR2 sequences are ENHRY and SYGVKD. The CDR3 is 17 residues long. The CDR3 nucleotides read TGTGCCATCAGTGAGTCCTGGACATTGGAGGCTAAAGAGACCCAGTACTTC. Its translation: CAISESWTLEAKETQYF.

This clone was recorded only once. The V and J genes are TRBV6-5 and TRBJ2-1; D not certain. The CDR3 spans 14 residues. Deletions cut 4 bases from V and 6 bases from J, with 13 bases between. Germline CDR1 MNHEY, CDR2 SVGAGI. The CDR3: CASSSSRAPNEQFF. CDR3 in DNA: TGTGCCAGCAGTTCGAGCCGAGCTCCCAATGAGCAGTTCTTC.

The chain combines TRBV19 with TRBJ2-1; 12 positions agree with TRBD2. J gave up 2 bases and V 6 bases, and 5 bases lay outside the gene matches. The CDR3 length is 16 residues. Germline V gene lookup returns CDR1 LNHDA and CDR2 SQIVND (reference sequence). CDR3 residues: CASSRLAGAAYNEQFF. CDR3 DNA sequence: TGTGCCAGTAGCCGACTAGCGGGAGCGGCCTACAATGAGCAGTTCTTC. The entire variable domain, with the rest obtained from reference TRBV19 and TRBJ2-1, is as follows: DGGITQSPKYLFRKEGQNVTLSCEQNLNHDAMYWYRQDPGQGLRLIYYSQIVNDFQKGDIAEGYSVSREKKESFPLTVTSAQKNPTAFYLCASSRLAGAAYNEQFFGPGTRLTVL.

The rearrangement links TRBV4-2 to TRBJ1-3, with D hard to call. The CDR3 is made up of 14 amino acids. Per the germline V gene, CDR1 is LGHNA and CDR2 is YNFKEQ. The V and J ends lost 1 base and 0 bases respectively, with 4 bases between them. For the CDR3, the DNA is TGTGCCAGCAGCCAAGTCCTCTCTGGAAACACCATATATTTT. Residues: CASSQVLSGNTIYF.

The chain combines TRBV27 with TRBJ2-7, with D hard to call. The CDR3 is made up of 13 amino acids. Deletions cut 2 bases from V and 4 bases from J, with 9 bases between. Germline CDR1 is MNHEY and CDR2 is SMNVEV (reference sequence). Here the CDR3 DNA reads TGTGCCAGCAGTTTAACTCAGGTTTACGAGCAGTACTTC. This gives the protein CASSLTQVYEQYF.

This clone has just one count. The chain joins TRBV2 to TRBJ2-7; D gene unclear. The germline V gene has CDR1 SNHLY and CDR2 FYNNEI. V lost 7 bases and J lost 5, with 6 bases in between. The CDR3 is 10 amino acids. The CDR3 is CASMYHEQYF. CDR3 DNA: TGTGCCAGCATGTACCACGAGCAGTACTTC.

The genes are TRBV27 and TRBJ2-7; weak D call: TRBD1 (5 bases). CDR1 and CDR2 (germline): MNHEY, SMNVEV (reference sequence). The CDR3 sequence is 12 residues long. Trimming took off 7 bases at V and 1 base at J, with 8 bases between the two ends. The CDR3 sequence is CASKDSSYEQYF. The CDR3 bases are TGTGCCAGCAAAGACAGTTCCTACGAGCAGTACTTC.

The chain combines TRBV2 with TRBJ1-1; D might be TRBD1 (6 bases). Germline lookup yields CDR1 SNHLY and CDR2 FYNNEI. The CDR3 extends over 13 amino acids. Trimming cost V 8 bases and J 3 bases, with 13 bases left between them. This CDR3 reads CASSRGGHTEAFF. In nucleotides, the CDR3 is TGTGCCAGCTCTCGGGGGGGGCACACTGAAGCTTTCTTT.

The genes are TRBV6-6 and TRBJ1-5; TRBD1 agrees at 7 bases. With V trimmed by 2 bases and J by 3 bases, 4 bases remained unmatched. CDR1 MNHNY and CDR2 SVGAGI come from the germline V gene (reference sequence). There are 15 residues in the CDR3. The CDR3 DNA reads TGTGCCAGCAGTTACGCGGACAGGTCCAATCAGCCCCAGCATTTT. This translates into CASSYADRSNQPQHF.

In regard to this clone: The germline gene is not matched at one end of the junction; a read error may be the cause. The chain carries TRBV27 and TRBJ2-7; TRBD1 agrees at 7 bases. This CDR3 region has 16 residues. In germline, CDR1 is MNHEY, CDR2 SMNVEV (reference sequence). Here the CDR3 reads CASSLLGTEGFYEQYF. The CDR3, as DNA: TGTGCCAGCAGCTTATTGGGGACAGAGGGATTCTACGAGCAGTACTTC.

The rearrangement joins TRBV29-1 to TRBJ2-7; D perhaps matches TRBD1 (6 bases). The ends were cut back, 2 bases at V and 6 bases at J, with 23 bases in the middle. This CDR3 is built from 16 residues. Germline loops: CDR1 SQVTM, CDR2 ANQGSEA. The CDR3 bases are TGCAGCGTTGAATCCGCCTCTCCGGGACACTTTGGCGAGCAGTACTTC. This gives the protein CSVESASPGHFGEQYF.

The V call is TRBV9, the J call TRBJ1-3, with a possible D match to TRBD1 (5 bases). Germline CDR1 and CDR2: SGDLS and YYNGEE. V lost 0 bases to trimming and J lost 7 bases, with 11 bases between them. The CDR3 spans 14 residues. CDR3: CASSVGGYVNTIYF. CDR3 nucleotides: TGTGCCAGCAGCGTAGGGGGGTATGTGAACACCATATATTTT.

The chain joins TRBV18 to TRBJ2-7; 9 bases are shared with TRBD1. V shed 6 bases, J shed 0 bases, and the junction held 12 bases outside the gene matches. Germline V gene sequence: CDR1 KGHSH, CDR2 LQKENI. This CDR3 region has 17 residues. Written as DNA, the CDR3 is TGTGCCAGCTCCTGGAACCGGGGACAGGGTAACTCCTACGAGCAGTACTTC. It translates to CASSWNRGQGNSYEQYF.

This sequence joins TRBV28 and TRBJ2-2; no clear D gene. The CDR3 runs 15 residues. Trimming cost V 6 bases and J 2 bases, with 13 bases left between them. Germline CDR1 is MDHEN and CDR2 is SYDVKM. CDR3 protein: CASRTAYSNTGELFF. The CDR3 nucleotides read TGTGCCAGCAGAACTGCTTACTCAAACACCGGGGAGCTGTTTTTT. The variable domain in full, completed from reference TRBV28 and TRBJ2-2, reads DVKVTQSSRYLVKRTGEKVFLECVQDMDHENMFWYRQDPGLGLRLIYFSYDVKMKEKGDIPEGYSVSREKKERFSLILESASTNQTSMYLCASRTAYSNTGELFFGEGSRLTVL.

This clone was recorded once. The rearrangement joins TRBV7-2 to TRBJ2-2; D is uncertain. V was cut by 2 bases and J by 6 bases, with 10 bases left in between. Germline loops: CDR1 SGHTA, CDR2 FQGNSA. This CDR3 comprises 14 residues. CDR3 nucleotides: TGTGCCAGCAGCTTATACAGCTGGCCCGGGGAGCTGTTTTTT. Amino acid sequence: CASSLYSWPGELFF.